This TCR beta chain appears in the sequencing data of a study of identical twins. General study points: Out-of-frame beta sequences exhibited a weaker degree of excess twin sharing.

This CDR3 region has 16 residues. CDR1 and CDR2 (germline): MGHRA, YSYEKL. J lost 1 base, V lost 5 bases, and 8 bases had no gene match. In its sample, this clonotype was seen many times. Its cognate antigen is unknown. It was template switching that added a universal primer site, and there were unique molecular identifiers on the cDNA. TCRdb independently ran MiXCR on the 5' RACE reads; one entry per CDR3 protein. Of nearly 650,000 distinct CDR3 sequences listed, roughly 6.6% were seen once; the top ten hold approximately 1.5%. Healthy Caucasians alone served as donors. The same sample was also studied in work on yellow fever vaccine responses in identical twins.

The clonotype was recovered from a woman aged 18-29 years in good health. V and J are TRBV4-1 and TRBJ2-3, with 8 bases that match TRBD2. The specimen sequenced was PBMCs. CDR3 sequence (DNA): TGCGCCAGCAGCGAGCCCCTACTAGCGGGCACAGATACGCAGTATTTT. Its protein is CASSEPLLAGTDTQYF.